Listed below are T cell receptor beta chains from one sample, sequenced in a study of identical twins. TCRdb recomputed calls from the 5' RACE reads with MiXCR, one row per CDR3 protein. Of 500,000 or so distinct CDR3 sequences in the sample, 13% to 15% were seen once. In addition, the sample was reused for a study of yellow fever vaccine responses in identical twins.

Material for sequencing was CD4+ T cells sorted from blood. Source of these receptors: a woman between 18 and 29 years old in good health. Each CDR3 is given with its conserved first and last residue. The D gene is left open where the match is weak. Rows give clone size only sometimes, using once, few, many, or a class for an expanded clone.

clone_size	d_call	j_call	v_call	cdr3_aa	cdr3_nt
.	.	TRBJ2-2	TRBV6-5	CASRLIAGGFANTGELFF	TGTGCCAGCAGATTAATAGCAGGAGGTTTCGCGAACACCGGGGAGCTGTTTTTT
.	TRBD2	TRBJ2-3	TRBV7-9	CASSKESGGATDTQYF	TGTGCCAGCAGCAAAGAAAGCGGGGGGGCCACAGATACGCAGTATTTT
few	TRBD1	TRBJ2-1	TRBV6-1	CASSPGTGSAANEQFF	TGTGCCAGCAGTCCCGGGACAGGGTCGGCCGCCAATGAGCAGTTCTTC
.	.	TRBJ2-2	TRBV30	CAWSALGTGELFF	TGTGCCTGGAGTGCACTAGGAACCGGGGAGCTGTTTTTT
.	.	TRBJ1-5	TRBV30	CALQQGYNQPQHF	TGTGCTCTCCAGCAAGGGTACAATCAGCCCCAGCATTTT
.	TRBD1	TRBJ1-2	TRBV5-1	CASSADRGSYGYTF	TGCGCCAGCAGCGCGGACAGGGGTTCCTATGGCTACACCTTC
.	TRBD1	TRBJ2-2	TRBV12-3/TRBV12-4	CASSGDREVDTGELFF	TGTGCCAGCAGTGGGGACAGGGAGGTTGACACCGGGGAGCTGTTTTTT
many	TRBD2	TRBJ2-1	TRBV12-3/TRBV12-4	CASNIAGIYNEQFF	TGTGCCAGCAACATAGCGGGTATCTACAATGAGCAGTTCTTC
few	TRBD2	TRBJ2-1	TRBV19	CASSPTGLAGPEQFF	TGTGCCAGTAGTCCAACGGGACTAGCGGGCCCTGAGCAGTTCTTC
few	.	TRBJ1-5	TRBV24-1	CATSAEGDQPQHF	TGTGCCACCAGTGCTGAGGGGGATCAGCCCCAGCATTTT
.	TRBD2	TRBJ2-3	TRBV25-1	CASSDAGGPDTQYF	TGTGCCAGCAGTGACGCGGGAGGGCCAGATACGCAGTATTTT
.	.	TRBJ1-2	TRBV28	CASKGTLWGYTF	TGTGCCAGCAAGGGGACACTGTGGGGCTACACCTTC
.	TRBD1	TRBJ2-1	TRBV7-9	CASSLASGQGVNEQFF	TGTGCCAGCAGCTTAGCATCTGGACAGGGAGTCAATGAGCAGTTCTTC
.	.	TRBJ2-2	TRBV5-1	CASSLVAVNTGELFF	TGCGCCAGCAGCTTGGTGGCGGTGAACACCGGGGAGCTGTTTTTT
few	.	TRBJ2-7	TRBV5-1	CASSRITANYEQYF	TGCGCCAGCAGCCGCATAACAGCCAACTACGAGCAGTACTTC
.	.	TRBJ2-5	TRBV7-7	CASSLESGTQETQYF	TGTGCTAGCAGCTTAGAGTCGGGGACCCAAGAGACCCAGTACTTC
few	.	TRBJ1-1	TRBV12-3/TRBV12-4	CASRFGGRRLNTEAFF	TGTGCCAGCCGGTTCGGGGGGAGGAGATTGAACACTGAAGCTTTCTTT
.	.	TRBJ2-7	TRBV9	CATRGAGVAEQYF	TGTGCCACCCGGGGGGCAGGGGTGGCCGAGCAGTACTTC
.	.	TRBJ1-1	TRBV28	CASSLRGGGEAFF	TGTGCCAGCAGTTTAAGGGGGGGCGGTGAAGCTTTCTTT
.	TRBD1	TRBJ2-1	TRBV3-1	CATLRQGGLDNEQFF	TGTGCCACACTTCGACAGGGGGGGTTGGACAATGAGCAGTTCTTC
few	TRBD1	TRBJ2-7	TRBV20-1	CSAVWTGKDEQYF	TGCAGTGCGGTATGGACAGGGAAGGACGAGCAGTACTTC
.	TRBD1	TRBJ2-7	TRBV10-1	CASRYPGGPTYEQYF	TGCGCCAGCAGATACCCAGGGGGCCCGACCTACGAGCAGTACTTC